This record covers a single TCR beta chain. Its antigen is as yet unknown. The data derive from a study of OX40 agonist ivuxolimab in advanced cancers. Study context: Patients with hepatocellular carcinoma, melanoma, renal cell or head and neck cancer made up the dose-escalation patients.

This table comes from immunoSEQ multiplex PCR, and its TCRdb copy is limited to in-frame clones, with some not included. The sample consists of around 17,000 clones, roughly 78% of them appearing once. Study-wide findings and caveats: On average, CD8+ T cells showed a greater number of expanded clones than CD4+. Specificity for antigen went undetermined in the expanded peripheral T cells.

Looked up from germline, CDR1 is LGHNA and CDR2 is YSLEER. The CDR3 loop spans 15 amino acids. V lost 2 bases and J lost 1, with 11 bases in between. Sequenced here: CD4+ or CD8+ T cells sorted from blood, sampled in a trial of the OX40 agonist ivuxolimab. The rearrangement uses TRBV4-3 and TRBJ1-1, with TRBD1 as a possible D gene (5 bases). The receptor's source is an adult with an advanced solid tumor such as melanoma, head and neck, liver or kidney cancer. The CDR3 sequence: CASSQFPGTNTEAFF. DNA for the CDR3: TGCGCCAGCAGCCAATTCCCGGGGACGAACACTGAAGCTTTCTTT.